This entry lists 25 T cell receptor beta chains sequenced from one sample in a study of technical replicates of blood from several donors. Data came from immunoSEQ multiplex PCR; TCRdb stores just in-frame clones and leaves some out. The data hold tens of thousands of clones, with almost 97% observed a single time. The sample comprised T cells isolated from PBMCs. The receptors here all came from a human donor in good health.

The V gene is TRBV11-2, the J gene TRBJ2-7; no reliable D call. Germline loops: CDR1 SGHAT, CDR2 FQNNGV. V gave up 1 base and J gave up 4 bases, with 8 bases separating them. The CDR3 length is 13 residues. This chain's CDR3 is CASSLVTTYEQYF. CDR3 sequence (DNA): TGTGCCAGCAGCTTAGTCACGACATACGAGCAGTACTTC.

Here the CDR3 DNA reads TGTGCCAGCAGCTTAGCCCAAGTAGAGGGCAATGAGCAGTTCTTC. It is translated as CASSLAQVEGNEQFF. V and J are TRBV7-9 and TRBJ2-1; D is possibly TRBD2 (5 bases). The V end lost 0 bases, the J end lost 6 bases, and 12 bases lay between the germline ends. Germline values: CDR1 SEHNR, CDR2 FQNEAQ (reference sequence). The CDR3 is made up of 15 amino acids.

This clone has just one count. V and J are TRBV29-1 and TRBJ2-7; 8 positions match TRBD1. Trimming removed 5 bases from V and 1 base from J; junction bases left unmatched: 4. This CDR3 contains 13 residues. Germline CDR1 SQVTM, CDR2 ANQGSEA. CDR3 sequence (DNA): TGCAGCGTTAAGACAGGGGTTTCCTACGAGCAGTACTTC. Translated, it gives CSVKTGVSYEQYF.

The CDR3 loop is CASSESSREGGYTF. CDR3 coding DNA: TGCGCCAGCAGTGAGTCGAGCAGGGAAGGTGGCTACACCTTC. J is TRBJ1-2 and V is TRBV10-1; maybe TRBD1 (5 bases). This CDR3 spans 14 amino acids. V lost 0 bases, J lost 7 bases, and 12 bases lay in between. Per germline, CDR1 WNHNN and CDR2 SYGVQD (reference sequence).

This rearrangement joins TRBV11-2 to TRBJ2-7, with 8 nucleotides matching TRBD1. The J segment lost 2 bases and the V segment lost 2 bases, leaving 8 bases of the junction unmatched. Germline loops: CDR1 SGHAT, CDR2 FQNNGV. The CDR3 spans 16 residues. Here the CDR3 reads CASSLQDRGGPYEQYF. DNA for the CDR3: TGTGCCAGCAGCTTACAAGACAGGGGAGGCCCCTACGAGCAGTACTTC.

The J gene is TRBJ1-4, the V gene TRBV6-6; a possible D gene is TRBD1 (6 bases). The CDR3 has 15 amino acids. The V end was cut by 6 bases, the J end by 3 bases, with 14 bases between. Germline V gene lookup returns CDR1 MNHNY and CDR2 SVGAGI (reference sequence). The CDR3, as DNA: TGTGCCAGCAGACCCTCACAGGGAGCTAATGAAAAACTGTTTTTT. This translates into CASRPSQGANEKLFF.

The rearrangement uses TRBV9 and TRBJ1-5; tentative D call: TRBD1 (5 bases). The CDR3 consists of 14 residues. CDR1 and CDR2 from the germline V gene are SGDLS and YYNGEE. V gave up 8 bases and J gave up 1 base, with 13 bases separating them. CDR3 nucleotides: TGTGCCAGTAATGCGGGGGGGAGCAATCAGCCCCAGCATTTT. It encodes CASNAGGSNQPQHF.

This sequence joins TRBV7-3 and TRBJ1-1; TRBD1 might be the D (6 bases). Between the trimmed V and J ends, which lost 5 bases and 1 base, there was a span of 11 bases. CDR3 length: 14 amino acids. Germline CDR1 reads SGHTA; CDR2 reads FQGTGA. CDR3 region: CASSMGHANTEAFF. The CDR3 DNA follows: TGTGCCAGCAGCATGGGACATGCGAACACTGAAGCTTTCTTT.

V and J are TRBV2 and TRBJ2-1, with D possibly being TRBD1 (5 bases). Between the trimmed V and J ends, which lost 6 bases and 4 bases, there was a span of 16 bases. From germline, CDR1 is SNHLY and CDR2 FYNNEI. This CDR3 spans 15 amino acids. CDR3 coding DNA: TGTGCCAGCAGCCCTCTCGTGGGGCAATACAATGAGCAGTTCTTC. Its translation is CASSPLVGQYNEQFF.

The V call is TRBV28, the J call TRBJ2-7, with D possibly being TRBD2 (5 bases). Germline V gene lookup returns CDR1 MDHEN and CDR2 SYDVKM. The CDR3 is made up of 13 amino acids. Here the CDR3 reads CGIGRAAPYEQYF. The DNA for the CDR3 is TGTGGGATCGGGCGGGCGGCCCCCTACGAGCAGTACTTC.

J is TRBJ2-7 and V is TRBV10-2; D call uncertain. V dropped 3 bases and J dropped 3 bases, with 9 bases sitting between them. This CDR3 is 13 amino acids long. Germline V gives CDR1 WSHSY, CDR2 SAAADI. The DNA of the CDR3 is TGCGCCAGCAGTGAAAACAGAAACTACGAGCAGTACTTC. Its translation: CASSENRNYEQYF.

The V and J genes are TRBV28 and TRBJ2-1, with a possible D match to TRBD2 (6 bases). This CDR3 has 13 amino acids. With 7 bases removed from V and 5 bases from J, the gap between germline ends came to 12 bases. The V gene's germline CDR1 is MDHEN and CDR2 SYDVKM. The CDR3 spells CASMSGVDNEQFF. DNA for the CDR3: TGTGCCAGCATGTCGGGAGTAGACAATGAGCAGTTCTTC.

The V and J genes are TRBV30 and TRBJ2-7; tentative D call: TRBD2 (6 bases). Trimming removed 8 bases at V and 4 bases at J, with 18 bases between. The V gene's germline CDR1 is GTSNPN and CDR2 SVGIG (reference sequence). The CDR3 consists of 13 residues. For the CDR3, the DNA is TGTGCCGGTGAGCGGGCGGGATTATACGAGCAGTACTTC. Translated: CAGERAGLYEQYF.

The rearrangement joins TRBV27 to TRBJ2-2, with D possibly TRBD2 on 5 matching bases. Trimming removed 2 bases from V and 2 bases from J, with 12 bases in between. The CDR3 loop spans 16 amino acids. Germline CDR1 MNHEY, CDR2 SMNVEV (reference sequence). The CDR3 region is CASSLMASGNTGELFF. The CDR3 DNA reads as TGTGCCAGCAGTTTAATGGCAAGCGGAAACACCGGGGAGCTGTTTTTT.

This rearrangement joins TRBV5-1 to TRBJ1-2; 7 bases match TRBD1. This CDR3 spans 14 amino acids. In germline, CDR1 is SGHRS, CDR2 YFSETQ. V lost 4 bases to trimming and J lost 5 bases; unmatched junction nucleotides: 8. The CDR3 here is CASSIGQVVYGYTF. The CDR3 DNA is TGCGCCAGCAGCATCGGACAGGTTGTATATGGCTACACCTTC.

The rearrangement links TRBV6-5 to TRBJ2-1, with D possibly matching TRBD2 (5 bases). The CDR3 length is 14 residues. From germline, CDR1 is MNHEY and CDR2 SVGAGI. Trimming stripped 5 bases from V and 8 bases from J, with 16 bases between. The CDR3 DNA reads TGTGCCAGCAGTCCGGGATTACGGGTCCATGAGCAGTTCTTC. Its translation is CASSPGLRVHEQFF.

Here the CDR3 DNA reads TGTGCCAGCAGGGCAGAAGAGGTTGGCTACACCTTC. Protein: CASRAEEVGYTF. The chain is built from TRBV6-5 and TRBJ1-2; D uncertain. This CDR3 region has 12 residues. V was clipped by 6 bases and J by 7 bases, with 12 bases between them. Germline CDR1 reads MNHEY; CDR2 reads SVGAGI.

The chain joins TRBV7-9 to TRBJ2-7; maybe TRBD1 (5 bases). Germline V gene data show CDR1 as SEHNR and CDR2 as FQNEAQ (reference sequence). Trimming took 1 base from V and 4 from J, leaving 5 bases between them. The CDR3 extends over 12 amino acids. The CDR3, as DNA: TGTGCCAGCAGCTTAGGACAGTACGAGCAGTACTTC. This encodes CASSLGQYEQYF.

The chain links TRBV13 to TRBJ1-3; D gene uncertain. The germline gives CDR1 PRHDT, CDR2 FYEKMQ (reference sequence). CDR3 size: 13 residues. Trimming shortened V by 1 base and J by 4 bases, and 5 bases separated the two germline ends. This CDR3 reads CASSLASGNTIYF. CDR3 DNA: TGTGCCAGCAGCTTAGCCTCGGGAAACACCATATATTTT.

V usage is TRBV2 and J usage is TRBJ2-5, with 8 bases aligning to TRBD1. J gave up 4 bases and V 7 bases, and 8 bases lay outside the gene matches. The germline gives CDR1 SNHLY, CDR2 FYNNEI. The length of the CDR3 is 14 residues. CDR3 loop: CASNFQQGGETQYF. DNA for the CDR3: TGTGCCAGCAATTTTCAACAGGGGGGAGAGACCCAGTACTTC.

This sequence joins TRBV25-1 and TRBJ2-7; D possibly corresponds to TRBD2 (5 bases). Deletions cut 2 bases from V and 0 bases from J, with 11 bases between. From germline, CDR1 is MGHDK and CDR2 SYGVNS. The CDR3 covers 15 residues. The CDR3 bases are TGTGCCAGCAGTGAAGGTACGGGGAGCTCCTACGAGCAGTACTTC. Its protein is CASSEGTGSSYEQYF.

The chain joins TRBV30 to TRBJ1-2, with D possibly matching TRBD1 (6 bases). CDR1 is GTSNPN, CDR2 SVGIG, per germline (reference sequence). This CDR3 comprises 13 residues. Trimming took off 6 bases at V and 3 bases at J, with 14 bases between the two ends. The CDR3 coding sequence is TGTGCCTGTCCTACGGACAGAGACTATGGCTACACCTTC. This sequence encodes CACPTDRDYGYTF. The full variable domain, in which reference TRBV30 and TRBJ1-2 provide the parts outside the CDR3, is SQTIHQWPATLVQPVGSPLSLECTVEGTSNPNLYWYRQAAGRGLQLLFYSVGIGQISSEVPQNLSASRPQDRQFILSSKKLLLSDSGFYLCACPTDRDYGYTFGSGTRLTVV.

CDR3 loop: CASSAATGGAGYTF. The DNA for the CDR3 is TGTGCCAGCAGTGCCGCTACAGGGGGAGCTGGCTACACCTTC. V usage is TRBV7-3 and J usage is TRBJ1-2, with 8 bases matching TRBD1. The V and J ends lost 6 bases and 7 bases, in that order; junction bases with no gene match: 10. Germline assignment: CDR1 SGHTA and CDR2 FQGTGA. The length of the CDR3 is 14 residues.

This rearrangement joins TRBV6-1 to TRBJ1-5; D possibly corresponds to TRBD1 (6 bases). V shed 7 bases and J shed 8 bases, with 18 bases lying between them. There are 14 residues in the CDR3. The germline gives CDR1 MNHNS, CDR2 SASEGT. The chain's CDR3 is CASTVTQGREPQHF. The CDR3 nucleotides are TGTGCCAGCACAGTTACACAGGGTAGGGAGCCCCAGCATTTT.

The CDR3 is CASSLRLADNEQFF. The CDR3 bases are TGTGCCAGCAGCTTGAGGCTAGCGGACAATGAGCAGTTCTTC. This chain uses TRBV5-4 with TRBJ2-1; TRBD2 matches at 7 bases. Trimming cost V 1 base and J 5 bases; bases outside gene matches: 3. The germline V gene has CDR1 SGHNT and CDR2 YYREEE (reference sequence). CDR3 length: 14 residues.